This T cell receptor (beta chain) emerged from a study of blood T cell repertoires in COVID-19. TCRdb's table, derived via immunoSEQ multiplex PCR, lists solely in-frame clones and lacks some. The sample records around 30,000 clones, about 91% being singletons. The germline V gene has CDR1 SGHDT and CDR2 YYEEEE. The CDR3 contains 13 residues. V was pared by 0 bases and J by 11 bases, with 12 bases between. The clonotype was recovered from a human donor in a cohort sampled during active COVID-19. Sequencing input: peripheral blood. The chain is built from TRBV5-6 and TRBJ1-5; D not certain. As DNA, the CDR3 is TGTGCCAGCAGCTTGGGCGAGGTCAGCACCCAGCATTTT. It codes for CASSLGEVSTQHF.